What follows describes a single T cell receptor beta chain. The antigen it recognizes is unknown. No base quality values were provided; no much bigger clone lies one nucleotide off. Its CDR3 holds 13 amino acids, cysteine through phenylalanine. Solely the CDR3 DNA is kept, with 39 bases framed from the first base. Relative to germline, V is 6 bases shorter and J is 7 bases shorter, with 17 bases between their ends. The germline V gene yields SGHRS for CDR1 and YFSETQ for CDR2. TCRdb names Illumina Genome Analyzer IIx as the instrument used. Using fastp trimming at Q25 and MiXCR clonotype assembly, TCRdb reanalyzed the public sequencing data and kept in-frame beta chains. Every CDR3 protein is listed once, alongside the most common genes and DNA of its rows. The sample yields 15,000 or so distinct CDR3 sequences; 30% to 40% were counted once. The leading ten clones occupy around 16% of the sample. The entry originates in a study (dated by TCRdb to between 2011 and 2013).

The chain is encoded by TRBV5-1 joined to TRBJ2-7; TRBD2 could be the D gene, as 6 bases match. The sequence came from a human donor. What was sequenced was blood. This receptor carries the CDR3 CASIGTSYNEQYF. In nucleotide form, the sequence is TGCGCCAGCATAGGGACTTCCTACAATGAGCAGTACTTC. When the CDR3 is completed using the reference TRBV5-1 and TRBJ2-7 genes on either side, the full variable domain is KAGVTQTPRYLIKTRGQQVTLSCSPISGHRSVSWYQQTPGQGLQFLFEYFSETQRNKGNFPGRFSGRQFSNSRSEMNVSTLELGDSALYLCASIGTSYNEQYFGPGTRLTVT.